This TCR beta chain was sequenced for a study of blood T cell repertoires in COVID-19. Across the study: The United States, Italy and Spain provided the acute and convalescent COVID-19 samples. T cells, B-cell-depleted T cells, or PBMCs provided the cDNA or gDNA that served as material.

The authors' processing: Quantification of nucleated cells was approximated via reference gene primer amplification. Produced via immunoSEQ multiplex PCR; TCRdb's table is partial and in-frame only. The DNA was the basis for D and trimming; V, J and clone size are from that table. The sample consists of 270,000 or so clones, 84% of them appearing once. V trimming: 5 bases; J trimming: 3 bases; junction bases outside the gene matches: 5. Germline CDR1 and CDR2: SGHVS and FQNEAQ. The CDR3 is 15 amino acids. Sequenced material: peripheral blood. This clonotype was obtained from a human donor in a cohort sampled during active COVID-19. The J gene is TRBJ2-1, the V gene TRBV7-8; 9 nucleotides align to TRBD1. CDR3 region: CASSEGQGYYNEQFF. The CDR3 DNA is TGTGCCAGCAGCGAGGGACAGGGTTACTACAATGAGCAGTTCTTC.